This T cell receptor beta chain was profiled in a study of blood T cell repertoires in COVID-19. Background on the study: COVID-19 samples, acute and convalescent, were from the United States, Italy and Spain. In each case, the material was cDNA or gDNA derived from T cells, B-cell-depleted T cells, or PBMCs.

In the original analysis: Reference gene primer amplification gave estimated nucleated cell counts. Data came from immunoSEQ multiplex PCR; TCRdb stores just in-frame clones and leaves some out. V, J and clone size reflect that table, while D and trimming were determined from the DNA. This sample has a few hundred thousand clones, with 84% found just once. The receptor was isolated from a man aged 50 to 59 with active or convalescent COVID-19. The sample was peripheral blood.

Written as DNA, the CDR3 is TGTGCCAGCAGCTTAGGGGACTACGGGGGCGAGCAGTACTTC. Amino acids: CASSLGDYGGEQYF. This chain connects TRBV7-9 to TRBJ2-7; TRBD2 matches at 7 bases. V lost 1 base and J lost 6; bases outside the gene matches: 6. Germline V CDR1 and CDR2: SEHNR, FQNEAQ (reference sequence). CDR3 length: 14 amino acids.